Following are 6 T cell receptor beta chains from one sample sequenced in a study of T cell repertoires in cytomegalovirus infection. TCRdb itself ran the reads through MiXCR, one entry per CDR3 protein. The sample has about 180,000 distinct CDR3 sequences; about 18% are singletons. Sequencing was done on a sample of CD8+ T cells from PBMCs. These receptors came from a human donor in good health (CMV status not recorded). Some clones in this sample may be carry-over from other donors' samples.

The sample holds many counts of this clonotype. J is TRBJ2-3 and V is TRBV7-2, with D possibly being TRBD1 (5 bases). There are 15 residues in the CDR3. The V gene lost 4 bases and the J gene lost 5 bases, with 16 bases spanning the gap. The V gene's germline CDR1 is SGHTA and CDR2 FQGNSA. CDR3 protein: CASSYRQKGIDTQYF. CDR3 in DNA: TGTGCCAGCAGCTACAGACAGAAAGGGATAGATACGCAGTATTTT.

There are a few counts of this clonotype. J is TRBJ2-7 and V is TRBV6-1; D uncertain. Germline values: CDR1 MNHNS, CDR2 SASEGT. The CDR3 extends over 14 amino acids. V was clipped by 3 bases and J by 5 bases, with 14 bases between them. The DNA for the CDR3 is TGTGCCAGCAGTGAGGTTAAGGGCGTCCACGAGCAGTACTTC. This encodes CASSEVKGVHEQYF.

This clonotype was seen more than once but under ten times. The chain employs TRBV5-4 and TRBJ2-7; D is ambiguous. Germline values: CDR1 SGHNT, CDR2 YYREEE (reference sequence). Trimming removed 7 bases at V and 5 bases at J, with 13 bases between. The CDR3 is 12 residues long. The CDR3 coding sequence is TGTGCCAGCTCCTTGGGAAACGACGAGCAGTACTTC. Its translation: CASSLGNDEQYF.

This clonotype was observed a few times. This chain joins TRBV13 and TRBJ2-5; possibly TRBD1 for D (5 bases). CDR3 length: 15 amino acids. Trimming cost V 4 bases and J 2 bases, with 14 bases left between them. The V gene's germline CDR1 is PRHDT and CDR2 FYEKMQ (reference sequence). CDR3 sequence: CASSSRPDNQETQYF. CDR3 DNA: TGTGCCAGCAGCTCCCGCCCGGACAATCAAGAGACCCAGTACTTC.

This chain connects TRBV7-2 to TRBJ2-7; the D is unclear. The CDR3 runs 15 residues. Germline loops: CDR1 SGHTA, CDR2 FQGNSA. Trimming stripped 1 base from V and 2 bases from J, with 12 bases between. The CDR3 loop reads CASSLEVAATYEQYF. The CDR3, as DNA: TGTGCCAGCAGCTTAGAAGTAGCCGCTACCTACGAGCAGTACTTC.

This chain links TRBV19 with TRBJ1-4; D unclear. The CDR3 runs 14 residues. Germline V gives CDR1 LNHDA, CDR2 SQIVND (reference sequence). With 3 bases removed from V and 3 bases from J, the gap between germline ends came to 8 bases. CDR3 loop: CASSIDIPNEKLFF. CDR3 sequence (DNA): TGTGCCAGTAGTATTGACATCCCTAATGAAAAACTGTTTTTT.